This entry is about one T cell receptor beta chain. Its antigen is as yet unknown. This record comes from a study of T cells after yellow fever vaccination. General observations from the study: Booster samples showed a return of most primary-vaccination clones (approximately 96% CD4, 80% to 90% CD8). It was a small share of clonotypes that appeared in both CD4 and CD8 compartments. Though weaker, the secondary response peaked faster, on day 5 versus 15.

Trimming stripped 1 base from V and 4 bases from J, with 11 bases between. There are 15 residues in the CDR3. The germline CDR1 and CDR2 sequences are LGHNA and YNFKEQ. TCRdb processed the 5' RACE reads anew with MiXCR; each CDR3 protein has one entry. The sample holds 300,000 to 450,000 distinct CDR3 sequences, roughly 8.4% seen once. The sequencing here drew on PBMCs, taken 35 to 50 days after the first yellow fever vaccination. The chain recombines TRBV4-2 with TRBJ1-5; D gene ambiguous. The clonotype originates from a man younger than 35 who received the YFV17D yellow fever vaccine. In DNA form, the CDR3 reads TGTGCCAGCAGCCAAGGAACAAGGGAGAATCAGCCCCAGCATTTT. It codes for CASSQGTRENQPQHF.